This TCR beta chain was identified during a study of shared clonotypes between healthy human individuals. Germline V gene data show CDR1 as SNHLY and CDR2 as FYNNEI. This CDR3 has 12 amino acids. The V and J ends lost 8 bases and 1 base respectively, with 8 bases between them. Sequencing used immunoSEQ multiplex PCR; TCRdb keeps in-frame clones, though not all of them. Among 650,000 to 800,000 clones listed, 72% were seen once. Comments on this clone: The target antigen is unknown.

Findings of the study overall: A generally larger estimated richness was seen in naive subsets than in memory subsets. Between several donors, naive CD4 clonotypes were shared at a level of about 5.3%. Rarefaction curves obtained for sorted subsets showed sequencing incomplete despite large depth. Relative to their counterparts shared across all four donors, non-shared clonotypes exhibited diminished generation probabilities.

Sequencing was carried out using memory CD4+ T cells sorted from blood. The subset denotes: CD45RA-negative fraction. The J gene is TRBJ1-1, the V gene TRBV2; D gene uncertain. This TCR was recovered from a young woman in good health. Here the CDR3 reads CASSSQNTEAFF. CDR3 sequence (DNA): TGTGCCAGCTCGTCCCAGAACACTGAAGCTTTCTTT.